These T cell receptor beta chains were read from a single sample in a study of cytotoxic CD8 clonotypes in ibrutinib-treated CLL. Assay: immunoSEQ multiplex PCR; the TCRdb copy retains only in-frame clones and omits some. Altogether about 85,000 clones are present, about 85% being singletons, with the ten largest covering around 4.8%. This specimen consisted of PBMCs, obtained after 12 months of ibrutinib treatment. The receptors originated from a human donor with chronic lymphocytic leukemia. Both conserved end residues are part of each CDR3. A D gene is named only where the DNA matches it firmly. Expanded clones get a size class; other rows say once, few or many, or leave the size out.

CDR3: CASSPPGETQYF; DNA: TGCGCCAGCAGCCCACCGGGTGAGACCCAGTACTTC; V: TRBV5-1; size: .; J: TRBJ2-5; D: .
CDR3: CASRRLAGATQYF; DNA: TGTGCCAGCAGGCGGCTCGCAGGAGCTACGCAGTATTTT; V: TRBV4-2; size: .; J: TRBJ2-3; D: .
CDR3: CASSPPGGSTDTQYF; DNA: TGTGCCAGCTCACCACCGGGGGGGAGCACAGATACGCAGTATTTT; V: TRBV18; size: few; J: TRBJ2-3; D: TRBD2
CDR3: CASSGGRMGEQTQYF; DNA: TGTGCCAGCAGCGGGGGCCGAATGGGAGAACAGACCCAGTACTTC; V: TRBV6-8; size: .; J: TRBJ2-5; D: .
CDR3: CASSRNSGSVGELFF; DNA: TGTGCCAGCAGCCGAAATAGCGGGAGTGTCGGGGAGCTGTTTTTT; V: TRBV7-3; size: .; J: TRBJ2-2; D: TRBD2
CDR3: CASSPRTGRNTEAFF; DNA: TGTGCCAGCAGCCCCCGGACAGGGAGGAACACTGAAGCTTTCTTT; V: TRBV7-3; size: few; J: TRBJ1-1; D: TRBD1
CDR3: CAWSVLLALAGGRDTQYF; DNA: TGTGCCTGGAGTGTACTGCTAGCCCTAGCGGGGGGTCGGGATACGCAGTATTTT; V: TRBV30; size: .; J: TRBJ2-3; D: TRBD2
CDR3: CAPRGEAYSNQPQHF; DNA: TGTGCCCCACGTGGAGAGGCTTACAGCAATCAGCCCCAGCATTTT; V: TRBV28; size: .; J: TRBJ1-5; D: .
CDR3: CASSLGAGAYEQYF; DNA: TGTGCCAGCAGCTTAGGGGCGGGGGCCTACGAGCAGTACTTC; V: TRBV7-9; size: .; J: TRBJ2-7; D: TRBD2
CDR3: CASSPQEVRSTDTQYF; DNA: TGTGCCAGCAGCCCCCAGGAGGTACGGAGCACAGATACGCAGTATTTT; V: TRBV7-2; size: .; J: TRBJ2-3; D: .